This is a list of T cell receptor beta chains from one sample in a study of cytomegalovirus exposure and HLA in healthy donors. The repertoire was sequenced with immunoSEQ multiplex PCR; TCRdb's copy has only in-frame clones and lacks some. Of 100,000 to 150,000 clones in the sample, 75% to 85% were seen once. The sample taken for sequencing was PBMCs. The source of these receptors is a man aged 25 to 40 in good health and CMV-seronegative. Both conserved end residues are part of each CDR3. Clone size is stated in some rows and not others, as once, few, many or a class when expanded.

V,J,size,CDR3
TRBV29-1,TRBJ1-1,few,CSVGITGEKAFF
TRBV7-9,TRBJ2-1,.,CASRSSGTILSYNEQFF
TRBV5-1,TRBJ2-5,.,CASRSERELRETQYF
TRBV6-1,TRBJ2-2,.,CASSEAPLFPGGSGELFF
TRBV9,TRBJ2-2,.,CASSARTGAGELFF
TRBV7-6,TRBJ2-1,.,CASSLDGSLYNEQFF
TRBV30,TRBJ2-7,.,CAWSVSSVYEQYF
TRBV30,TRBJ2-7,.,CAWSSAGYHEQYF
TRBV5-6,TRBJ2-7,.,CASSWGQGRSYEQYF
TRBV7-2,TRBJ2-5,.,CASSLTGGETQYF
TRBV6-6,TRBJ2-5,once,CASSSGQGWEQYF
TRBV11-2,TRBJ1-3,few,CASSLDTRGPGNTIYF
TRBV6-5,TRBJ1-1,.,CASSYVERGTEAFF
TRBV10-3,TRBJ1-1,.,CAISGSSLQGWTEAFF
TRBV7-9,TRBJ1-4,once,CSSSLTGEKLFF
TRBV5-8,TRBJ2-1,few,CASPVLYNEQFF
TRBV4-2,TRBJ1-1,.,CASSQTGFLTEAFF
TRBV4-1,TRBJ2-1,.,CASSLPGLAGEVSYNEQFF
TRBV6-5,TRBJ1-3,.,CASSWGGGESGNTIYF
TRBV6-1,TRBJ2-1,.,CASPQEREGEGEQFF
TRBV6-5,TRBJ1-1,.,CASSRTGYTEAFF
TRBV9,TRBJ2-1,.,CASNRGTEGNEQFF
TRBV27,TRBJ2-5,.,CATTTGETQYF
TRBV5-1,TRBJ2-5,.,CASRPGGLDDRRHF
TRBV5-4,TRBJ2-4,.,CASSQQGAKNIQYF
TRBV27,TRBJ1-5,.,CASSLQGTSNQPQHF
TRBV5-1,TRBJ1-1,.,CASTTPGNTEAFF
TRBV6-6,TRBJ1-1,.,CASSSQGVNTEAFF
TRBV2,TRBJ1-6,.,CASSERRDRASPLHF
TRBV29-1,TRBJ1-2,.,CSVGQGNFGTF
TRBV18,TRBJ2-5,.,CASSPYYQGIQETQYF
TRBV29-1,TRBJ2-1,.,CSVRTSGRWHEQFF
TRBV27,TRBJ2-3,.,CASSWRGTDTQYF
TRBV9,TRBJ2-3,.,CASSDGGRVADTQYF
TRBV7-9,TRBJ2-5,.,CASSGSRSGLQETQYF
TRBV19,TRBJ1-5,.,CASSTPHRQGSQPQHF
TRBV4-1,TRBJ1-3,.,CASSQDQFSGNTIYF
TRBV6-5,TRBJ2-1,.,CASSYSGRGSYEQFF
TRBV5-1,TRBJ1-2,.,CASSRDSTDGYTF
TRBV7-8,TRBJ1-1,.,CASSSRTGTYTEAFF
TRBV20-1,TRBJ1-2,.,CSAPNSYGYPF
TRBV7-9,TRBJ2-5,.,CASSFGEVPRGLETQYF
TRBV6-6,TRBJ2-3,.,CASSWGHSDTQYF
TRBV9,TRBJ1-3,.,CASSVSPNPGSSGNTIYF